One sample yielded the 31 T cell receptor beta chains listed below, sequenced in a study of glioma-infiltrating T cells after dendritic cell vaccination. Clones were read by immunoSEQ multiplex PCR, and TCRdb kept only the in-frame ones, dropping some. The sample consists of approximately 82,000 clones, 85% to 90% of them appearing once. The sample here was blood, taken before dendritic cell vaccination. The receptors come from a human donor with glioblastoma.

This chain joins TRBV5-1 and TRBJ1-2, with TRBD1 identical over 8 bases. CDR1 and CDR2 (germline): SGHRS, YFSETQ. V was pared by 3 bases and J by 6 bases, with 7 bases of the junction left unmatched. The CDR3 loop spans 14 amino acids. The CDR3 sequence: CASSYDRGGDGYTF. The CDR3 bases are TGCGCCAGCAGCTACGACAGGGGTGGAGATGGCTACACCTTC.

This chain's CDR3 is CAWSAWDRDNEQFF. As DNA, the CDR3 is TGTGCCTGGAGTGCTTGGGACAGAGACAATGAGCAGTTCTTC. V and J are TRBV30 and TRBJ2-1; 7 bases fit TRBD1. V shed 1 base, J shed 5 bases, and the junction held 5 bases outside the gene matches. CDR1 and CDR2 (germline): GTSNPN, SVGIG (reference sequence). There are 14 residues in the CDR3.

V gene TRBV10-3 combines with J gene TRBJ1-2; the D is unclear. Germline assignment: CDR1 ENHRY and CDR2 SYGVKD. This CDR3 has 14 residues. V was shortened by 3 bases and J by 6 bases, with 14 bases between the two germline ends. Here the CDR3 DNA reads TGTGCCATCAGTGAAAATCCCGGTCGGGATGGCTACACCTTC. It encodes CAISENPGRDGYTF.

This clone was seen a single time. The J gene is TRBJ1-2, the V gene TRBV19; D remains ambiguous. CDR3 length: 13 residues. The germline gives CDR1 LNHDA, CDR2 SQIVND (reference sequence). V lost 7 bases to trimming and J lost 8 bases, with 17 bases between them. In DNA form, the CDR3 reads TGTGCCAGTACCGATGGACGGGGATCAGGCTACACCTTC. Protein sequence: CASTDGRGSGYTF.

The V gene is TRBV2, the J gene TRBJ1-2; 7 nucleotides agree with TRBD1. This CDR3 region has 15 residues. The V gene end was trimmed by 2 bases and the J gene end by 0 bases; junction bases not matched to a gene: 3. The germline CDR1 and CDR2 sequences are SNHLY and FYNNEI. The chain's CDR3 is CASSERGTANYGYTF. As DNA, the CDR3 is TGTGCCAGCAGTGAAAGAGGGACAGCTAACTATGGCTACACCTTC.

The rearrangement links TRBV6-1 to TRBJ2-5; the D gene is possibly TRBD2 (5 bases). Germline V CDR1 and CDR2: MNHNS, SASEGT. CDR3 length: 12 amino acids. Between the trimmed V and J ends, which lost 7 bases and 11 bases, there was a span of 17 bases. The CDR3 DNA is TGTGCCAGCAACCTAGCCCGTTGGGAGCAGTACTTC. It specifies CASNLARWEQYF.

As DNA, the CDR3 is TGTGCCAGCAGCAAAGTTGTTTTAGGGACAGGGGCAAATTCACCCCTCCACTTT. This encodes CASSKVVLGTGANSPLHF. The rearrangement joins TRBV21-1 to TRBJ1-6; the table gives TRBD1 as D, unverified against the DNA. TRBV21-1 is termed a pseudogene. There are 18 residues in the CDR3.

This sequence joins TRBV28 and TRBJ1-5; 8 bases align to TRBD1. From germline, CDR1 is MDHEN and CDR2 SYDVKM. The CDR3 covers 17 residues. V shed 3 bases and J 3 bases; nucleotides not matched to a gene: 10. The CDR3 is CASSFLGQERTNQPQHF. The CDR3 DNA follows: TGTGCCAGCAGTTTCCTGGGACAGGAAAGGACCAATCAGCCCCAGCATTTT.

The rearrangement links TRBV9 to TRBJ2-5, with D unresolved. Germline CDR1 and CDR2: SGDLS and YYNGEE. The germline V and J ends were trimmed by 0 bases and 3 bases, with 6 bases remaining between them. The CDR3 extends over 13 amino acids. CDR3 in amino acids: CASSVGPEETQYF. The DNA of the CDR3 is TGTGCCAGCAGCGTAGGGCCCGAAGAGACCCAGTACTTC.

This chain connects TRBV27 to TRBJ2-5, with D unresolved. V was pared by 6 bases and J by 2 bases, with 16 bases between. CDR1 is MNHEY and CDR2 is SMNVEV in the germline V gene (reference sequence). This CDR3 is 15 amino acids long. CDR3 residues: CASSLSWADQETQYF. CDR3 coding DNA: TGTGCCAGCAGCCTCTCCTGGGCAGATCAAGAGACCCAGTACTTC.

The chain carries TRBV5-5 and TRBJ1-2, with 10 bases aligning to TRBD1. Germline CDR1 and CDR2: SGHKS and YYEKEE (reference sequence). CDR3 length: 16 amino acids. The V segment lost 3 bases and the J segment 6 bases; nucleotides outside the gene matches: 11. The CDR3 nucleotides read TGTGCCAGCAGCTCGCCCGGCGACAGGGGGCGCGATGGCTACACCTTC. Amino acid sequence: CASSSPGDRGRDGYTF.

The J gene is TRBJ2-7, the V gene TRBV5-1; 7 nucleotides match TRBD1. The CDR3 runs 12 residues. Looked up from germline, CDR1 is SGHRS and CDR2 is YFSETQ. Losses at the gene ends were 5 bases for V and 5 bases for J; bases not matched to a gene: 4. CDR3 sequence: CASSPTGDEQYF. In DNA, the CDR3 is TGCGCCAGCAGTCCAACAGGGGACGAGCAGTACTTC.

The CDR3 here is CASSLGTGSYNEQFF. The CDR3 DNA follows: TGCGCCAGCAGCTTGGGGACAGGTTCCTACAATGAGCAGTTCTTC. The chain joins TRBV5-1 to TRBJ2-1; 7 bases agree with TRBD1. V gave up 0 bases and J gave up 1 base; unmatched junction bases: 1. This CDR3 has 15 residues. CDR1 and CDR2 (germline): SGHRS, YFSETQ.

A note on this clone: Other DNA sequences in this sample translate to the same CDR3. This chain uses TRBV2 with TRBJ2-3; D may be TRBD2 (7 bases). Germline V CDR1 and CDR2: SNHLY, FYNNEI. The V end was cut by 5 bases, the J end by 5 bases, with 23 bases between. This CDR3 comprises 17 residues. CDR3 coding DNA: TGTGCCAGCAGTACCAGAGGGGGGGCGAGAGGAGGAGATACGCAGTATTTT. This codes for CASSTRGGARGGDTQYF.

The chain is built from TRBV5-1 and TRBJ2-3, with D perhaps matching TRBD2 (6 bases). Germline CDR1 reads SGHRS; CDR2 reads YFSETQ. The CDR3 spans 17 residues. V dropped 0 bases and J dropped 1 base, with 15 bases sitting between them. The CDR3 region is CASSLGGVWLGTDTQYF. The CDR3 bases are TGCGCCAGCAGCTTGGGCGGGGTTTGGCTTGGCACAGATACGCAGTATTTT.

The chain is built from TRBV5-1 and TRBJ2-5; 13 nucleotides align to TRBD2. V was pared by 2 bases and J by 5 bases, with 9 bases of the junction left unmatched. Germline V gene sequence: CDR1 SGHRS, CDR2 YFSETQ. The length of the CDR3 is 17 residues. The CDR3 here is CASSFGTSGGAGETQYF. CDR3 sequence (DNA): TGCGCCAGCAGCTTTGGTACTAGCGGGGGGGCCGGGGAGACCCAGTACTTC.

The chain recombines TRBV29-1 with TRBJ2-5, with a tentative D call TRBD2 (5 bases). V was pared by 4 bases and J by 2 bases, with 11 bases between. Germline loops: CDR1 SQVTM, CDR2 ANQGSEA. The CDR3 contains 13 residues. CDR3 bases: TGCAGCGTTGCTCGGGGTTCGCAAGAGACCCAGTACTTC. This sequence encodes CSVARGSQETQYF.

The V gene is TRBV5-1, the J gene TRBJ1-4; 10 nucleotides line up with TRBD1. The CDR3 covers 16 residues. V was pared by 5 bases and J by 0 bases, with 4 bases of the junction left unmatched. CDR1 SGHRS and CDR2 YFSETQ come from the germline V gene. This chain's CDR3 is CASRPGQGTTNEKLFF. The CDR3 DNA is TGCGCCAGCAGGCCGGGACAGGGGACAACTAATGAAAAACTGTTTTTT. Combining the CDR3 with reference TRBV5-1 and TRBJ1-4 gives the whole variable domain KAGVTQTPRYLIKTRGQQVTLSCSPISGHRSVSWYQQTPGQGLQFLFEYFSETQRNKGNFPGRFSGRQFSNSRSEMNVSTLELGDSALYLCASRPGQGTTNEKLFFGSGTQLSVL.

The chain joins TRBV10-3 to TRBJ2-7; 12 bases align to TRBD1. Trimming removed 6 bases from V and 2 bases from J; junction bases left unmatched: 8. CDR3 length equals 16 residues. From germline, CDR1 is ENHRY and CDR2 SYGVKD. The CDR3 nucleotides read TGTGCCATCAGGGGACAGGGGGCGACGGAGGCCTACGAGCAGTACTTC. Translated: CAIRGQGATEAYEQYF.

In its sample, this clone was seen once. This chain uses TRBV11-2 with TRBJ2-7; 9 bases align to TRBD2. The CDR3 spans 17 residues. Germline CDR1 reads SGHAT; CDR2 reads FQNNGV. The J segment lost 5 bases and the V segment lost 2 bases, leaving 13 bases of the junction unmatched. Here the CDR3 reads CASSLRASGTAHHEQYF. In DNA form, the CDR3 reads TGTGCCAGCAGCTTAAGGGCTAGCGGGACGGCCCACCACGAGCAGTACTTC.

The CDR3 here is CASSDPTDYGYTF. The CDR3 DNA reads as TGTGCCAGCTCAGACCCGACAGACTATGGCTACACCTTC. The V gene is TRBV18, the J gene TRBJ1-2; possible D gene TRBD1, 5 bases. V was shortened by 5 bases and J by 3 bases, with 10 bases between the two germline ends. This CDR3 contains 13 residues. CDR1 and CDR2 from the germline V gene are KGHSH and LQKENI.

The V and J genes are TRBV30 and TRBJ1-2, with 7 bases fitting TRBD1. Trimming cost V 4 bases and J 0 bases; bases outside gene matches: 8. Germline CDR1 and CDR2: GTSNPN and SVGIG (reference sequence). The CDR3 is 15 amino acids. The CDR3 loop is CAWTRGSRTNYGYTF. The CDR3 DNA sequence: TGTGCCTGGACCAGGGGGTCACGGACTAACTATGGCTACACCTTC.

The chain employs TRBV5-1 and TRBJ2-5, with no clear D. With 0 bases removed from V and 1 base from J, the gap between germline ends came to 10 bases. The CDR3 sequence is 15 residues long. From germline, CDR1 is SGHRS and CDR2 YFSETQ. The CDR3 DNA is TGCGCCAGCAGCTTGGGCCCGCTGGCCCAAGAGACCCAGTACTTC. It codes for CASSLGPLAQETQYF.

The chain couples TRBV19 to TRBJ2-7; D is perhaps TRBD2 (7 bases). Trimming pared 10 bases from V and 4 bases from J, leaving 23 bases between. The CDR3 is made up of 15 amino acids. CDR1 and CDR2 from the germline V gene are LNHDA and SQIVND (reference sequence). CDR3 sequence: CAKRGGVLGFYEQYF. The DNA of the CDR3 is TGTGCCAAAAGGGGGGGCGTTTTAGGCTTTTACGAGCAGTACTTC.

The chain recombines TRBV2 with TRBJ2-7; 10 bases line up with TRBD1. V lost 9 bases and J lost 12; bases outside the gene matches: 17. Per the germline V gene, CDR1 is SNHLY and CDR2 is FYNNEI. The CDR3 extends over 14 amino acids. CDR3 in amino acids: CASKLKRQGAWLYF. The DNA of the CDR3 is TGTGCCAGTAAACTAAAACGACAGGGGGCTTGGCTGTACTTC.

The chain recombines TRBV19 with TRBJ2-1, with unresolved D. V was pared by 3 bases and J by 4 bases, with 7 bases between. The CDR3 has 13 amino acids. The V gene's germline CDR1 is LNHDA and CDR2 SQIVND (reference sequence). CDR3 bases: TGTGCCAGTAGTATGAACAGATACAATGAGCAGTTCTTC. This encodes CASSMNRYNEQFF.

The chain uses TRBV25-1 and TRBJ1-4; 9 nucleotides align to TRBD1. This CDR3 has 16 residues. In germline, CDR1 is MGHDK, CDR2 SYGVNS. V gave up 4 bases and J gave up 8 bases; unmatched junction bases: 11. The CDR3 DNA reads as TGTGCCAGCAGTGGAGGGCCGACAGGGGGTGGAGAAAAACTGTTTTTT. Amino acid sequence: CASSGGPTGGGEKLFF.

This clone was picked up one time. The chain is built from TRBV19 and TRBJ2-1, with 13 bases lining up with TRBD2. Germline V gene lookup returns CDR1 LNHDA and CDR2 SQIVND (reference sequence). V trimming: 7 bases; J trimming: 6 bases; junction bases outside the gene matches: 6. The CDR3 sequence is 15 residues long. Here the CDR3 DNA reads TGTGCCAGTACCCTGCGACTAGCGGGAGGCAATGAGCAGTTCTTC. It is translated as CASTLRLAGGNEQFF.

The rearrangement links TRBV9 to TRBJ2-3, with TRBD2 matching over 12 bases. The ends lost 4 bases at V and 5 bases at J; junction bases unmatched: 8. The CDR3 is 16 residues long. Germline CDR1 and CDR2: SGDLS and YYNGEE. CDR3 amino acids: CASSNLAGGPIDTQYF. The CDR3 nucleotides are TGTGCCAGCAGCAATCTAGCGGGAGGGCCTATAGATACGCAGTATTTT.

The rearrangement uses TRBV9 and TRBJ1-3, with D perhaps matching TRBD1 (5 bases). The CDR3 is 13 residues long. V was trimmed by 0 bases and J by 4 bases, leaving 5 bases between them. Germline assignment: CDR1 SGDLS and CDR2 YYNGEE. The CDR3 region is CASSVDRGNTIYF. CDR3 bases: TGTGCCAGCAGCGTAGACAGGGGAAACACCATATATTTT.

This clone has only one observation. The rearrangement uses TRBV15 and TRBJ2-2; D is perhaps TRBD2 (5 bases). CDR1 and CDR2 from the germline V gene are LNHNV and YYDKDF (reference sequence). The CDR3 has 16 residues. Trimming pared 5 bases from V and 4 bases from J, leaving 17 bases between. The CDR3 DNA reads TGTGCCACCAGCGACGGAGGAGGCTTAGTCACCGGGGAGCTGTTTTTT. Amino acid sequence: CATSDGGGLVTGELFF. Based on the CDR3 plus reference TRBV15 and TRBJ2-2, the full variable domain is DAMVIQNPRYQVTQFGKPVTLSCSQTLNHNVMYWYQQKSSQAPKLLFHYYDKDFNNEADTPDNFQSRRPNTSFCFLDIRSPGLGDTAMYLCATSDGGGLVTGELFFGEGSRLTVL.